This T cell receptor beta chain was observed in a study of T cell responses to AZD1222 COVID-19 vaccine. The protocol was immunoSEQ multiplex PCR, while the TCRdb copy is restricted to in-frame clones and leaves out a portion. This table has more than 150,000 clones, 88% appearing once. CDR1 is LNHDA and CDR2 is SQIVND in the germline V gene (reference sequence). The CDR3 length is 15 residues. Trimming shortened V by 1 base and J by 4 bases, and 13 bases separated the two germline ends. The clonotype originates from an adult in good health. The sequencing here drew on peripheral blood, taken on day 0 of AZD1222 vaccination. This chain uses TRBV19 with TRBJ1-2; D possibly corresponds to TRBD1 (5 bases). This chain's CDR3 is CASSIAAGRSYGYTF. CDR3 coding DNA: TGTGCCAGTAGTATAGCGGCGGGACGGTCCTATGGCTACACCTTC.